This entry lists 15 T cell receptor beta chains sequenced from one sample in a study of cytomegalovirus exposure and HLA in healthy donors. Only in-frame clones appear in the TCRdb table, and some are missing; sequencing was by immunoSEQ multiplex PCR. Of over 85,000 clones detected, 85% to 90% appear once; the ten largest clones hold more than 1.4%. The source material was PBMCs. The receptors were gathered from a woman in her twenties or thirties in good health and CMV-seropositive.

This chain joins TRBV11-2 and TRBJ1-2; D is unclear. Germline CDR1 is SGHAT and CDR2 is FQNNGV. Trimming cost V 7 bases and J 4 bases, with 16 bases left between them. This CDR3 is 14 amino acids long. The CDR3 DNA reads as TGTGCCAGCACCAGCTTGTCACAGACCTATGGCTACACCTTC. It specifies CASTSLSQTYGYTF.

The CDR3 protein is CASSLGREQFF. Written as DNA, the CDR3 is TGTGCCAGCAGTTTGGGGCGGGAGCAGTTCTTC. This sequence joins TRBV28 and TRBJ2-1; TRBD1 might be the D (5 bases). The V and J ends lost 3 bases and 10 bases respectively, with 7 bases between them. CDR3 length equals 11 residues. In germline, CDR1 is MDHEN, CDR2 SYDVKM.

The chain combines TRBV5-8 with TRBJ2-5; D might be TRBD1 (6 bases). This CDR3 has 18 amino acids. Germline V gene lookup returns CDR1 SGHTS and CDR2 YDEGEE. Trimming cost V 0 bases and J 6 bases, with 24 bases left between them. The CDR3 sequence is CASSLARGSGQFRKTQYF. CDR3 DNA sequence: TGTGCCAGCAGCTTGGCCCGAGGGTCCGGACAGTTTAGGAAGACCCAGTACTTC.

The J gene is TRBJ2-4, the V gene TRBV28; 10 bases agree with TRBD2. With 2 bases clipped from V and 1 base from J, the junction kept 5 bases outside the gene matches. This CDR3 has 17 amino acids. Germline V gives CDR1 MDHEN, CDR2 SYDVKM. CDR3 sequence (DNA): TGTGCCAGCAGTTTACTAGCGGGAGCGGGGGCCAAAAACATTCAGTACTTC. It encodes CASSLLAGAGAKNIQYF.

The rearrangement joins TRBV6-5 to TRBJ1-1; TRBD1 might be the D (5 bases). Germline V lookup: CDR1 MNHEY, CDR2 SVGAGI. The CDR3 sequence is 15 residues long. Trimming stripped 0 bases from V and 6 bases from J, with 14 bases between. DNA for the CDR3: TGTGCCAGCAGTTACTCGAGGAGGGGAGGGGCTGAAGCTTTCTTT. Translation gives CASSYSRRGGAEAFF.

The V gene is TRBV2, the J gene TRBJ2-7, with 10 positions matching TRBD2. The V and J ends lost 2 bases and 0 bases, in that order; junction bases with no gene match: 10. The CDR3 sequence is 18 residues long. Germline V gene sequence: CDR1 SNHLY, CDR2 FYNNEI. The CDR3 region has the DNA TGTGCCAGCAGTGAATCCCGCCTAGCGGGAGTTACCTCCTACGAGCAGTACTTC. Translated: CASSESRLAGVTSYEQYF.

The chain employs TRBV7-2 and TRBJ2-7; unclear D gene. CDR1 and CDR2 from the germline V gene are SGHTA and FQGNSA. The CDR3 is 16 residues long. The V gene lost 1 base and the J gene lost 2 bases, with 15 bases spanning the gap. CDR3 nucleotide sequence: TGTGCCAGCAGCTTAGTATTGCACTTTCCACCCTACGAGCAGTACTTC. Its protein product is CASSLVLHFPPYEQYF.

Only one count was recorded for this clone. The CDR3 reads CASSLVPGNEQFF. CDR3 in DNA: TGTGCCAGCAGCTTGGTCCCGGGTAATGAGCAGTTCTTC. The rearrangement joins TRBV5-5 to TRBJ2-1; D ambiguous. The CDR3 is 13 amino acids. The germline gives CDR1 SGHKS, CDR2 YYEKEE (reference sequence). V dropped 0 bases and J dropped 7 bases, with 8 bases sitting between them.

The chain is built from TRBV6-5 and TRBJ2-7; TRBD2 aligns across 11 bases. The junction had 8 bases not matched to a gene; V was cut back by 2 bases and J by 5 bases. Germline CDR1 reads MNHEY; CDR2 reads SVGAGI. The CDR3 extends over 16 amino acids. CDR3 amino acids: CASSYTRASGGHEQYF. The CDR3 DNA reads TGTGCCAGCAGTTACACCCGGGCTAGCGGGGGGCACGAGCAGTACTTC.

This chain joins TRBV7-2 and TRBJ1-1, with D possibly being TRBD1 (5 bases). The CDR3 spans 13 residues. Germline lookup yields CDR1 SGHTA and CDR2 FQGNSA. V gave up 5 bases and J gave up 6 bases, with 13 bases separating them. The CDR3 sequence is CASSAGPLAEAFF. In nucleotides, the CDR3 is TGTGCCAGCAGCGCGGGACCTCTCGCTGAAGCTTTCTTT.

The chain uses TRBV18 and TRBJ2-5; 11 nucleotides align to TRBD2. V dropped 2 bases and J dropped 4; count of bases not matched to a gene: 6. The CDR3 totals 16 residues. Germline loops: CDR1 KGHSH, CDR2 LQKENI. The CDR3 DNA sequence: TGTGCCAGCTCACCAGGAACTAGCGGGGGAGGAGAGACCCAGTACTTC. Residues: CASSPGTSGGGETQYF.

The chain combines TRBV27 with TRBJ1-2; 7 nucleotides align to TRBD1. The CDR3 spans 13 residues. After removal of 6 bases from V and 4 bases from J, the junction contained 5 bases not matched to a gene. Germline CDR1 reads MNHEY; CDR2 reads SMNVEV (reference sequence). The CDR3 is CASSPTGTYGYTF. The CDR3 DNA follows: TGTGCCAGCAGCCCGACAGGGACCTATGGCTACACCTTC.

The CDR3 DNA is TGCGCCAGCAGCCCGCGACAGGGGGATTCACCCCTCCACTTT. It translates to CASSPRQGDSPLHF. The chain uses TRBV5-1 and TRBJ1-6; 9 bases line up with TRBD1. The CDR3 covers 14 residues. J was trimmed by 8 bases and V by 4 bases; bases with no gene match: 4. Germline loops: CDR1 SGHRS, CDR2 YFSETQ. Full variable domain (outside the CDR3, taken from reference TRBV5-1 and TRBJ1-6): KAGVTQTPRYLIKTRGQQVTLSCSPISGHRSVSWYQQTPGQGLQFLFEYFSETQRNKGNFPGRFSGRQFSNSRSEMNVSTLELGDSALYLCASSPRQGDSPLHFGNGTRLTVT.

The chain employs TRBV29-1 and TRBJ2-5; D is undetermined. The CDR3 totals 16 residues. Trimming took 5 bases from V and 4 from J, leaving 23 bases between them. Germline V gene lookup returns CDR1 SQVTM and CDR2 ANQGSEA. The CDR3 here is CSVLPTVHPTGETQYF. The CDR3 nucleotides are TGCAGCGTTTTACCGACTGTTCACCCCACCGGAGAGACCCAGTACTTC.

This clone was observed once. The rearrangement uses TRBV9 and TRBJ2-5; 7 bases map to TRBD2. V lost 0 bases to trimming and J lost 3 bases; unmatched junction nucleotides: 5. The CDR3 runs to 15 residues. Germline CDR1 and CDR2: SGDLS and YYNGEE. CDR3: CASSVGGLRKETQYF. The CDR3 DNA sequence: TGTGCCAGCAGCGTAGGGGGACTAAGGAAAGAGACCCAGTACTTC.